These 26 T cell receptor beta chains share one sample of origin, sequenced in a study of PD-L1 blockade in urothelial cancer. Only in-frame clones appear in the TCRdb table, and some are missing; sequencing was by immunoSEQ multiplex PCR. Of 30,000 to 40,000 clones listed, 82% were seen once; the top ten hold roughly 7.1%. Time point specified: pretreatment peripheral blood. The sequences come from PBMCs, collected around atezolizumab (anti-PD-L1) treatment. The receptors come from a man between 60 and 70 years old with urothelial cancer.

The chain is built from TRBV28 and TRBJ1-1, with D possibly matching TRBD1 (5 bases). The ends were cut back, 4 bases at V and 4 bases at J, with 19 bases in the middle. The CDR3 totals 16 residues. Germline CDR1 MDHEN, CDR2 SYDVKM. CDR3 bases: TGTGCCAGCAGTTCGATCTTGATTCAGGGAGGCACTGAAGCTTTCTTT. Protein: CASSSILIQGGTEAFF.

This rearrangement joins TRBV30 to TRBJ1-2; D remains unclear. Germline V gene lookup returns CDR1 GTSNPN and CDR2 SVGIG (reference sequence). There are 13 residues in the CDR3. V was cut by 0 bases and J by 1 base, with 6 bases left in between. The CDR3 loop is CAWSVGDNYGYTF. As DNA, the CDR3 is TGTGCCTGGAGTGTCGGGGATAACTATGGCTACACCTTC.

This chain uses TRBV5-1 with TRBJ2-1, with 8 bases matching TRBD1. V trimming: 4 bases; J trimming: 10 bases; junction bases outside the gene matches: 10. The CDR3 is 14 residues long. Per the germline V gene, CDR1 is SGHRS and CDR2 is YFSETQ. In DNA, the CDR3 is TGCGCCAGCAGCCTTGGCGACAGGGGATTCGAGCAGTTCTTC. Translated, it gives CASSLGDRGFEQFF.

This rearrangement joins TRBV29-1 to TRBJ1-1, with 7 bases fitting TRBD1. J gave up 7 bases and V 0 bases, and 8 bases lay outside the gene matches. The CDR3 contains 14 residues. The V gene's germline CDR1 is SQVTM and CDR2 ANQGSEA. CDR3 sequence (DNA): TGCAGCGTTGAAGATTCGACAGGGTGGGGTGAAGCTTTCTTT. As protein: CSVEDSTGWGEAFF.

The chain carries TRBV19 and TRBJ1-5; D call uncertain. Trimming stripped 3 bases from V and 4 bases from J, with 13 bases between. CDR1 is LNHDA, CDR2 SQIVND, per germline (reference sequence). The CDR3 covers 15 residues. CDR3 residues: CASSINSVNNQPQHF. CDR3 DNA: TGTGCCAGTAGTATTAATTCAGTTAATAATCAGCCCCAGCATTTT. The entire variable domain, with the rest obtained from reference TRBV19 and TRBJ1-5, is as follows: DGGITQSPKYLFRKEGQNVTLSCEQNLNHDAMYWYRQDPGQGLRLIYYSQIVNDFQKGDIAEGYSVSREKKESFPLTVTSAQKNPTAFYLCASSINSVNNQPQHFGDGTRLSIL.

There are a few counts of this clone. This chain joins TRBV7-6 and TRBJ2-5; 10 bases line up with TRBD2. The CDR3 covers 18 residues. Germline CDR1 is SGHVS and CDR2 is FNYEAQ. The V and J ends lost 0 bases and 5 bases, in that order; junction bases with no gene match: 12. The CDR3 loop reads CASSLALAGPKLQETQYF. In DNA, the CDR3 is TGTGCCAGCAGCTTAGCACTAGCGGGGCCGAAGCTGCAGGAGACCCAGTACTTC.

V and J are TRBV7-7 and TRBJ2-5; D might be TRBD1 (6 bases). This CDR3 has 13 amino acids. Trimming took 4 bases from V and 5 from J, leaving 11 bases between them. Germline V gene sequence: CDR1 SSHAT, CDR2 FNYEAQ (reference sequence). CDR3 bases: TGTGCCAGCAGCTCAGGGGTTAGGGAGACCCAGTACTTC. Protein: CASSSGVRETQYF.

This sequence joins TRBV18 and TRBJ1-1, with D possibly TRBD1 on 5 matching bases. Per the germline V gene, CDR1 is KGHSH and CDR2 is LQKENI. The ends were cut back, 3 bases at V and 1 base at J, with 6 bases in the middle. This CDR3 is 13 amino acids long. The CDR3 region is CASSPDKNTEAFF. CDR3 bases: TGTGCCAGCTCACCGGACAAGAACACTGAAGCTTTCTTT.

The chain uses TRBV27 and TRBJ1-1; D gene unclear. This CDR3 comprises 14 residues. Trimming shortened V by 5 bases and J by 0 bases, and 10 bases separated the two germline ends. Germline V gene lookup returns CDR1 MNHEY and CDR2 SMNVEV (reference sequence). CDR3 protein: CASSQTPMNTEAFF. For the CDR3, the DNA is TGTGCCAGCAGTCAAACACCCATGAACACTGAAGCTTTCTTT.

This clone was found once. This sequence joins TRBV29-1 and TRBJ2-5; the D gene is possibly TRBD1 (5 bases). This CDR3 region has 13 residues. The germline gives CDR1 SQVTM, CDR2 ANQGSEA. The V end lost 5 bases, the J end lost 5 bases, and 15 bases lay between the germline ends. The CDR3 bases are TGCAGCGTTAGTCAGGGAACTTCGGAGACCCAGTACTTC. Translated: CSVSQGTSETQYF.

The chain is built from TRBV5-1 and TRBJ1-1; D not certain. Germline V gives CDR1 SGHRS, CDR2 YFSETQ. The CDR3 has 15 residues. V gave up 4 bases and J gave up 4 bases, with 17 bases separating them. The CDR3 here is CASSRRDTAGTEAFF. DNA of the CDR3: TGCGCCAGCAGCCGCCGCGACACCGCGGGCACTGAAGCTTTCTTT.

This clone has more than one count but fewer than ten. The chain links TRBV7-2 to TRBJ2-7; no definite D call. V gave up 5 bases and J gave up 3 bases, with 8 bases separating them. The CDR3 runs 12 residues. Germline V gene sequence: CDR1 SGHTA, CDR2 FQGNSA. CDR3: CASSMNYYEQYF. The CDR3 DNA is TGTGCCAGCAGCATGAACTACTACGAGCAGTACTTC.

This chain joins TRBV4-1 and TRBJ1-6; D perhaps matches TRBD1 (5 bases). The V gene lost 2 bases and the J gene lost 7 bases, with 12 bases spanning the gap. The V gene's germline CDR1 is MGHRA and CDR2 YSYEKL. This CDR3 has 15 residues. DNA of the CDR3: TGCGCCAGCAGCCAACCGGACATAGGGAATTCACCCCTCCACTTT. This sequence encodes CASSQPDIGNSPLHF.

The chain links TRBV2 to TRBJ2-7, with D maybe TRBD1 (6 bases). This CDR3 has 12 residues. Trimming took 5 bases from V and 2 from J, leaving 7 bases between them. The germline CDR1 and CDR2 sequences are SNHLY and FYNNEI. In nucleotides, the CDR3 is TGTGCCAGCAGTTGGACAGCCTACGAGCAGTACTTC. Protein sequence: CASSWTAYEQYF.

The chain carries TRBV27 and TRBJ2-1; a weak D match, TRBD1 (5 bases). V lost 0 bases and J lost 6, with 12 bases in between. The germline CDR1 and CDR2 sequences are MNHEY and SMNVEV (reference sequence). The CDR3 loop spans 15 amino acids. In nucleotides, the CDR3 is TGTGCCAGCAGTTTATCGGCAGGGTACGGCAATGAGCAGTTCTTC. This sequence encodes CASSLSAGYGNEQFF.

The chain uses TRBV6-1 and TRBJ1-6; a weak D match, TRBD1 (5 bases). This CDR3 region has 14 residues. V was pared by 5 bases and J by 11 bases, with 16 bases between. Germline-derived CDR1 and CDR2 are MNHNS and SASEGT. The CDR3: CASSLADGATPLHF. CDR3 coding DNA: TGTGCCAGCAGTCTGGCAGATGGGGCTACACCCCTCCACTTT.

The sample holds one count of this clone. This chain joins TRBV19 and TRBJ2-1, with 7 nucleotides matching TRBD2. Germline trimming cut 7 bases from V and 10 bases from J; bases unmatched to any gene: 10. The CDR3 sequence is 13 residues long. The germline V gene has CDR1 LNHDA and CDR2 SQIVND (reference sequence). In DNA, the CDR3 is TGTGCCAGTACCCAGAGCGGGATACGCGAGCAGTTCTTC. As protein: CASTQSGIREQFF.

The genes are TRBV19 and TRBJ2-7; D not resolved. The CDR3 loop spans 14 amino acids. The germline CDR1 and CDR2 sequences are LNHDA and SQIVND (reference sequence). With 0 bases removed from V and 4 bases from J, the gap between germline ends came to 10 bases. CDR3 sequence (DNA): TGTGCCAGTAGTATAGACACAAAGTCTTACGAGCAGTACTTC. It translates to CASSIDTKSYEQYF.

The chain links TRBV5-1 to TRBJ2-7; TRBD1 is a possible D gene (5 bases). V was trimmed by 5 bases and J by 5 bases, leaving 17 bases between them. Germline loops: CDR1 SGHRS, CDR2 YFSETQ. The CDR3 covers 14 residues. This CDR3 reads CASSLEGARNEQYF. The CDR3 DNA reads TGCGCCAGCAGTCTGGAAGGGGCGCGGAACGAGCAGTACTTC.

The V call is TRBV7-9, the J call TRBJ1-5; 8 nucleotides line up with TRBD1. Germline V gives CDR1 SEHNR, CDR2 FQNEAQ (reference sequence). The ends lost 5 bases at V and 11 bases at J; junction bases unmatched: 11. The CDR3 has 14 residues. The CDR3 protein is CASSETGEFWAQHF. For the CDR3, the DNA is TGTGCCAGCAGCGAGACAGGGGAGTTTTGGGCCCAGCATTTT.

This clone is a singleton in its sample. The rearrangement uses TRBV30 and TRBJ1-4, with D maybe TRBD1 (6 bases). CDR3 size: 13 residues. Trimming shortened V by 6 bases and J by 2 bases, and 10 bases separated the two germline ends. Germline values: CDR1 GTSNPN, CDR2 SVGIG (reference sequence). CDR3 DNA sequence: TGTGCCTGTACAGGGCCGACTAATGAAAAACTGTTTTTT. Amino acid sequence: CACTGPTNEKLFF.

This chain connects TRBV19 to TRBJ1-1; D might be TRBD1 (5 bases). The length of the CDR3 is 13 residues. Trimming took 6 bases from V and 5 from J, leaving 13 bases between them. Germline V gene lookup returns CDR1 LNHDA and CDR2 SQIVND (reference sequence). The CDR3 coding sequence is TGTGCCAGTAGCCCCAGGGCTAGGACTGAAGCTTTCTTT. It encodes CASSPRARTEAFF.

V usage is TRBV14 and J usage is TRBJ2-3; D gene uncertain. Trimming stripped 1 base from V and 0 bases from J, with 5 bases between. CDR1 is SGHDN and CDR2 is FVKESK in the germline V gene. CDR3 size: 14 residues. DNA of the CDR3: TGTGCCAGCAGCCAAGGGCAGAGCACAGATACGCAGTATTTT. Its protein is CASSQGQSTDTQYF.

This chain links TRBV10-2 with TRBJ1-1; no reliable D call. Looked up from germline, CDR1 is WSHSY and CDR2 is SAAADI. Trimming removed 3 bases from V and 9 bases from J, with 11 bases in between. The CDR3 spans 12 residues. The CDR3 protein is CASSEGAAQAFF. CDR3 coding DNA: TGCGCCAGCAGTGAAGGAGCCGCTCAAGCTTTCTTT.

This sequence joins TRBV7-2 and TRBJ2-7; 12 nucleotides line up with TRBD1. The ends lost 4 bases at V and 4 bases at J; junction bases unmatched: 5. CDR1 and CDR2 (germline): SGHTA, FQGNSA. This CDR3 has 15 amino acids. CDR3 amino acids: CASSSGTGGAYEQYF. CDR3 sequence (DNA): TGTGCCAGCAGCTCCGGGACAGGGGGCGCGTACGAGCAGTACTTC.

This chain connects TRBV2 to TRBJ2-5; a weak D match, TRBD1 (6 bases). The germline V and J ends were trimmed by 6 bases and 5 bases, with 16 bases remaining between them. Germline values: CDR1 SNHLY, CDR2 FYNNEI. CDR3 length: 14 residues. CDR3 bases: TGTGCCAGCAGAGAACCGGACAGTTACGAGACCCAGTACTTC. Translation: CASREPDSYETQYF.